This record looks at one T cell receptor beta chain sequence and its context. Between the trimmed V and J ends, which lost 1 base and 9 bases, there was a span of 12 bases. CDR1 and CDR2 from the germline V gene are SGHNT and YENEEA. This CDR3 has 13 amino acids. The entry originates in a study of blood T cell repertoires in COVID-19. Study summary: Sources were T cells, B-cell-depleted T cells, or PBMCs; the material itself was cDNA or gDNA.

In the authors' workflow: Nucleated cell counts were estimated from reference gene primer amplification. Assay used: immunoSEQ multiplex PCR; TCRdb lists only in-frame clones, some missing. V and J calls and clone size are copied from that table; D and trimming were computed from the DNA. The profile shows roughly 110,000 clones, 89% of them singletons. V is TRBV11-3 and J is TRBJ1-1; possible D gene TRBD1, 6 bases. The specimen sequenced was peripheral blood. This clonotype originated in a man between 35 and 55 years old with active or convalescent COVID-19. CDR3 coding DNA: TGTGCCAGCAGCTTAGTTTGGGGGCAGAAAGCTTTCTTT. Translating it yields CASSLVWGQKAFF.